The rows below give T cell receptor beta chains drawn from one sample of a study of beta chain features in type 1 diabetes. Only in-frame clones appear in the TCRdb table, and some are missing; sequencing was by immunoSEQ multiplex PCR. The data hold some 370,000 clones, with 9.6% observed a single time. The sequenced material came from central memory CD4+ T cells from blood. These TCRs come from a man aged 25-45 years with type 1 diabetes. CDR3s include the opening cysteine and the closing phenylalanine or tryptophan. D genes are given only for firm matches. Part of the rows lack a size; the others show once, few, many or a class for expanded clones.

TRBJ2-3,TRBV7-9,.,many,CASSPTDTQYF,TGTGCCAGCAGCCCCACAGATACGCAGTATTTT
TRBJ2-1,TRBV6-5,TRBD2,.,CASSYTPLAGVSLFF,TGTGCCAGCAGTTACACGCCACTAGCGGGAGTTAGTCTGTTCTTC
TRBJ2-5,TRBV2,.,.,CASPKEETQYF,TGTGCCAGCCCGAAGGAGGAGACCCAGTACTTC
TRBJ1-1,TRBV2,.,.,CASSEARQDYTEAFF,TGTGCCAGCAGTGAAGCAAGGCAAGACTACACTGAAGCTTTCTTT
TRBJ1-1,TRBV6-6,.,few,CAISEYSQGSEAFF,TGTGCCATCAGTGAGTACTCCCAGGGATCTGAAGCTTTCTTT
TRBJ2-1,TRBV11-2,.,.,CASSLAHWEGNEQFF,TGTGCCAGCAGCTTAGCGCACTGGGAAGGCAATGAGCAGTTCTTC
TRBJ2-2,TRBV7-2,.,few,CASSLRVSTGELFF,TGTGCCAGCAGCTTACGGGTCTCAACCGGGGAGCTGTTTTTT
TRBJ2-7,TRBV18,.,.,CASSKGSPSYEQYF,TGTGCCAGCTCAAAGGGGAGTCCCTCCTACGAGCAGTACTTC
TRBJ1-4,TRBV5-1,.,.,CASSLRAQGPEKLFF,TGCGCCAGCAGCTTGCGGGCGCAGGGGCCAGAAAAACTGTTTTTT
TRBJ2-2,TRBV19,TRBD1,many,CASRDRATGELFF,TGTGCCAGTAGGGACAGGGCGACCGGGGAGCTGTTTTTT
TRBJ2-5,TRBV5-6,TRBD1,few,CASSRTGGGTQYF,TGTGCCAGCAGTCGGACAGGGGGTGGGACCCAGTACTTC
TRBJ1-3,TRBV5-1,.,few,CASSATGSDSGNTIYF,TGCGCCAGCAGCGCTACAGGGTCTGACTCTGGAAACACCATATATTTT
TRBJ2-3,TRBV18,.,.,CASSPPVGGTDTQYF,TGTGCCAGCTCACCACCGGTAGGGGGAACAGATACGCAGTATTTT
TRBJ2-7,TRBV5-1,.,.,CASSLSQGIGEQYF,TGCGCCAGCAGCTTGAGCCAGGGGATAGGCGAGCAGTACTTC
TRBJ1-1,TRBV10-3,.,.,CAISSQGRLNTEAFF,TGTGCCATCAGTTCACAGGGACGCCTGAACACTGAAGCTTTCTTT
TRBJ1-2,TRBV4-1,.,.,CASSLRDNYGYTF,TGCGCCAGCAGCCTCCGAGATAACTATGGCTACACCTTC
TRBJ2-7,TRBV28,.,many,CASKLGRTNYEQYF,TGTGCCAGCAAACTGGGCCGGACAAACTACGAGCAGTACTTC
TRBJ2-3,TRBV5-1,.,.,CASSLVRDTSTDTQYF,TGCGCCAGCAGCTTGGTCCGGGACACTAGCACAGATACGCAGTATTTT
TRBJ2-6,TRBV2,.,.,CASSEDGNSGANVLTF,TGTGCCAGCAGTGAAGACGGGAACTCTGGGGCCAACGTCCTGACTTTC
TRBJ1-5,TRBV6-1,.,.,CASSEAHPSYSNQPQHF,TGTGCCAGCAGTGAAGCGCACCCCAGTTATAGCAATCAGCCCCAGCATTTT
TRBJ2-3,TRBV19,.,few,CASSRQTDTQYF,TGTGCCAGTAGTAGACAGACAGATACGCAGTATTTT
TRBJ2-2,TRBV18,.,.,CASSPRTDTGELFF,TGTGCCAGCTCACCTCGGACCGACACCGGGGAGCTGTTTTTT
TRBJ2-3,TRBV5-1,.,.,CASSLAAGTDTQYF,TGCGCCAGCAGCTTGGCGGCAGGCACAGATACGCAGTATTTT
TRBJ2-1,TRBV7-8,.,many,CASSLAQGMSPFF,TGTGCCAGCAGCCTAGCACAGGGAATGAGCCCGTTCTTC
TRBJ1-1,TRBV18,TRBD1,many,CASSPATGSKGTEAFF,TGTGCCAGCTCACCTGCGACAGGGTCGAAGGGGACTGAAGCTTTCTTT
TRBJ2-7,TRBV11-2,.,.,CASSLQGTEQYF,TGTGCCAGCAGCCTACAGGGAACCGAGCAGTACTTC
TRBJ2-1,TRBV10-1,.,.,CASSDDGEQFF,TGCGCCAGCAGTGATGACGGGGAGCAGTTCTTC
TRBJ2-7,TRBV27,TRBD1,.,CASSFGQEVYEQYF,TGTGCCAGCAGTTTCGGACAGGAGGTCTACGAGCAGTACTTC
TRBJ1-3,TRBV19,.,many,CASSRGGGGGNTIYF,TGTGCCAGTAGCCGCGGCGGCGGCGGTGGAAACACCATATATTTT
TRBJ2-5,TRBV23-1,.,few,CASSQDLGRSETQYF,TGCGCCAGCAGCCAAGATTTAGGGCGTTCCGAGACCCAGTACTTC